One sample yielded the 2 T cell receptor beta chains listed below, sequenced in a study of shared clonotypes between healthy human individuals. The table came from immunoSEQ multiplex PCR; TCRdb's copy has only in-frame clones and leaves some out. The sample includes approximately 2,200,000 clones, about 92% of them seen just once. The naive CD8 fraction comprised CD45RO-negative cells positively selected for CCR7 and excluded terminally differentiated effector memory CD45RA+ cells. Sequenced input: naive CD8+ T cells from PBMCs. The receptors shown here come from a man younger than 30 in good health. Some clones in this sample may be carry-over from other donors' samples.

This CDR3 reads CASSYALAPFGELFF. CDR3 nucleotide sequence: TGTGCCAGCAGCTACGCGTTAGCCCCATTCGGGGAGCTGTTTTTT. The chain recombines TRBV7-7 with TRBJ2-2; D not resolved. Germline lookup yields CDR1 SSHAT and CDR2 FNYEAQ (reference sequence). The CDR3 sequence is 15 residues long. The V end lost 4 bases, the J end lost 7 bases, and 16 bases lay between the germline ends.

The genes are TRBV7-9 and TRBJ2-7; 8 bases agree with TRBD2. Germline CDR1 is SEHNR and CDR2 is FQNEAQ (reference sequence). The CDR3 length is 14 residues. The junction had 6 bases not matched to a gene; V was cut back by 6 bases and J by 2 bases. The CDR3, as DNA: TGTGCCAGCAGTCCCACTAGCGGTACCTACGAGCAGTACTTC. Its translation is CASSPTSGTYEQYF.